A single sample is the source of the 6 T cell receptor beta chains below, sequenced in a study of cytomegalovirus exposure and HLA in healthy donors. The method was immunoSEQ multiplex PCR; TCRdb's version includes in-frame clones alone and lacks a portion of them. The sample shows roughly 75,000 clones, 85% to 95% of them seen only once. The sequenced material came from PBMCs. These receptors were taken from a man aged 18 to 30 in good health and CMV-seropositive.

This clone occurred once. The V call is TRBV5-1, the J call TRBJ2-3, with TRBD2 as a possible D gene (5 bases). The CDR3 has 14 amino acids. Trimming removed 1 base at V and 6 bases at J, with 12 bases between. Per the germline V gene, CDR1 is SGHRS and CDR2 is YFSETQ. The CDR3 coding sequence is TGCGCCAGCAGCTTGTCCCGAGAGGGTGATACGCAGTATTTT. Translation gives CASSLSREGDTQYF.

Of note for this clone: Within the sample, other DNA sequences also encode this same CDR3. V usage is TRBV5-1 and J usage is TRBJ2-5, with 8 bases identical to TRBD1. The CDR3 contains 15 residues. Germline assignment: CDR1 SGHRS and CDR2 YFSETQ. V lost 4 bases, J lost 3 bases, and 8 bases stayed unmatched. The CDR3 nucleotides are TGCGCCAGCAGCCTGGCTGGGACAGGAGAAGAGACCCAGTACTTC. It yields the protein CASSLAGTGEETQYF. The full variable domain, rest sourced from reference TRBV5-1 and TRBJ2-5, is KAGVTQTPRYLIKTRGQQVTLSCSPISGHRSVSWYQQTPGQGLQFLFEYFSETQRNKGNFPGRFSGRQFSNSRSEMNVSTLELGDSALYLCASSLAGTGEETQYFGPGTRLLVL.

The chain is built from TRBV28 and TRBJ2-6, with 7 bases identical to TRBD2. The germline CDR1 and CDR2 sequences are MDHEN and SYDVKM. The CDR3 extends over 19 amino acids. The J segment lost 1 base and the V segment lost 2 bases, leaving 11 bases of the junction unmatched. The CDR3 DNA sequence: TGTGCCAGCAGTTTACAAGCGTCCAGCGGGATTTCTGGGGCCAACGTCCTGACTTTC. Translating it yields CASSLQASSGISGANVLTF.

J is TRBJ2-7 and V is TRBV28; perhaps TRBD1 as D (5 bases). The CDR3 totals 13 residues. Deletions cut 5 bases from V and 7 bases from J, with 15 bases between. Germline values: CDR1 MDHEN, CDR2 SYDVKM. CDR3 residues: CASSPAGSREQYF. DNA for the CDR3: TGTGCCAGCAGTCCGGCAGGGTCGAGAGAGCAGTACTTC.

The chain joins TRBV27 to TRBJ1-2; 11 nucleotides match TRBD1. The V and J ends lost 7 bases and 5 bases, in that order; junction bases with no gene match: 18. This CDR3 comprises 18 residues. The germline V gene encodes CDR1 MNHEY and CDR2 SMNVEV (reference sequence). The CDR3 region is CASTAHSDRGQGLYGYTF. The CDR3, as DNA: TGTGCCAGCACCGCACATTCGGACAGGGGGCAGGGCCTATATGGCTACACCTTC.

The chain uses TRBV19 and TRBJ2-1; TRBD2 aligns across 7 bases. Trimming took 3 bases from V and 9 from J; bases not matched to a gene: 11. The CDR3 contains 15 residues. Germline loops: CDR1 LNHDA, CDR2 SQIVND (reference sequence). The CDR3 DNA sequence: TGTGCCAGTAGTATCCAAGCGGGGACCCCTGCTGAGCAGTTCTTC. The encoded protein is CASSIQAGTPAEQFF.